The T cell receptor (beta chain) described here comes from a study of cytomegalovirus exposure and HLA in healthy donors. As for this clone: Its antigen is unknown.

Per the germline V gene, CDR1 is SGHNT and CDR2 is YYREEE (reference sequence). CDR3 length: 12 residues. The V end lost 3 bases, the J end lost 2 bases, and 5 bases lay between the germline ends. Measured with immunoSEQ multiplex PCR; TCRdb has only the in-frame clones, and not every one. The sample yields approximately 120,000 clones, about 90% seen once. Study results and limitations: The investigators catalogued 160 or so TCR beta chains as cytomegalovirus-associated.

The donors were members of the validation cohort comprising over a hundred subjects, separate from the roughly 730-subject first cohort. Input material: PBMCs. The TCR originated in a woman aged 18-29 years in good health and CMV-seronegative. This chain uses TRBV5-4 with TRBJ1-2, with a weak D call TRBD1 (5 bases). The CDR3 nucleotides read TGTGCCAGCAGCTCAGGGAACTATGGCTACACCTTC. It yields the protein CASSSGNYGYTF.